The 13 T cell receptor beta chains below all came from one sample that was sequenced in a study of T cells in Graves' hyperthyroidism and ophthalmopathy. The investigators amplified TCR beta CDR3 regions from RNA transcripts. The TCR CDR3 first-round RT-PCR relied on the HTBI primer set. TCRdb itself ran the multiplex PCR reads through MiXCR, one entry per CDR3 protein. The repertoire holds roughly 110,000 distinct CDR3 sequences, with 16% as singletons. Sequencing used blood. These receptors were collected from a woman aged 50 to 60 with Graves' hyperthyroidism.

This clonotype has at least ten counts. The chain joins TRBV6-1 to TRBJ1-6; maybe TRBD1 (6 bases). The germline V gene encodes CDR1 MNHNS and CDR2 SASEGT. V lost 8 bases to trimming and J lost 0 bases, with 14 bases between them. The CDR3 totals 16 residues. The CDR3 DNA sequence: TGTGCCAGCTGCAGGGGCGCCAGCTCCTATAATTCACCCCTCCACTTT. It specifies CASCRGASSYNSPLHF.

The rearrangement uses TRBV7-9 and TRBJ2-1; D may be TRBD2 (7 bases). V shed 0 bases and J shed 4 bases, with 16 bases lying between them. Looked up from germline, CDR1 is SEHNR and CDR2 is FQNEAQ (reference sequence). This CDR3 comprises 17 residues. CDR3 DNA: TGTGCCAGCAGCTTAGCTTGGGGCAGGGGAGGGTACAATGAGCAGTTCTTC. Translation: CASSLAWGRGGYNEQFF.

In this sample, this clonotype turned up many times. The V and J genes are TRBV5-6 and TRBJ1-2; TRBD1 is a possible D gene (6 bases). The V gene's germline CDR1 is SGHDT and CDR2 YYEEEE. There are 11 residues in the CDR3. Trimming stripped 4 bases from V and 13 bases from J, with 14 bases between. The CDR3 loop is CASSLNRELTF. For the CDR3, the DNA is TGTGCCAGCAGCCTGAACAGGGAACTCACCTTC.

A remark on this clonotype: A much larger clone differs from this one at a single base, so this may be a read error. The chain is built from TRBV10-3 and TRBJ1-3; 8 bases are shared with TRBD1. CDR3 size: 17 residues. Germline V gene sequence: CDR1 ENHRY, CDR2 SYGVKD. Losses at the gene ends were 8 bases for V and 1 base for J; bases not matched to a gene: 13. As DNA, the CDR3 is TGTGCCATCCATGATGGACGGCAGGGGGCGTCTGGAAACACCATATATTTT. Its translation: CAIHDGRQGASGNTIYF.

This clonotype has ten or more counts. The chain is built from TRBV2 and TRBJ2-1; 11 bases line up with TRBD1. Germline-derived CDR1 and CDR2 are SNHLY and FYNNEI. The ends lost 7 bases at V and 3 bases at J; junction bases unmatched: 5. The CDR3 is 15 amino acids. CDR3 residues: CASNGQGASYNEQFF. CDR3 sequence (DNA): TGTGCCAGCAATGGACAGGGGGCGAGCTACAATGAGCAGTTCTTC.

The chain employs TRBV5-5 and TRBJ2-3; D unresolved. With 3 bases removed from V and 4 bases from J, the gap between germline ends came to 9 bases. CDR1 and CDR2 (germline): SGHKS, YYEKEE (reference sequence). The CDR3 extends over 13 amino acids. CDR3 sequence: CASSYTLSDTQYF. CDR3 sequence (DNA): TGTGCCAGCAGCTACACCCTCTCAGATACGCAGTATTTT.

This clonotype was recorded at least ten times. The chain couples TRBV5-1 to TRBJ1-1, with D maybe TRBD1 (6 bases). Germline V gene sequence: CDR1 SGHRS, CDR2 YFSETQ. The germline V and J ends were trimmed by 3 bases and 1 base, with 10 bases remaining between them. The CDR3 is 14 residues long. The CDR3 DNA reads as TGCGCCAGCAGCTCAAGGACAGCGAACACTGAAGCTTTCTTT. This sequence encodes CASSSRTANTEAFF.

This clonotype was detected ten times or more. The chain has TRBV28 and TRBJ2-7, with D unresolved. V lost 5 bases and J 2 bases, leaving 10 bases between the germline ends. CDR3 length equals 13 residues. Germline CDR1 is MDHEN and CDR2 is SYDVKM. DNA of the CDR3: TGTGCCAGCAGTATGGGTGACGCCTACGAGCAGTACTTC. It is translated as CASSMGDAYEQYF.

This clonotype has a single count. The V and J genes are TRBV20-1 and TRBJ1-1; weak D call: TRBD1 (5 bases). This CDR3 region has 15 residues. CDR1 DFQATT and CDR2 SNEGSKA come from the germline V gene (reference sequence). V lost 3 bases and J lost 0, with 14 bases in between. The CDR3 protein is CSASFPGLMNTEAFF. The DNA of the CDR3 is TGCAGTGCTAGCTTTCCGGGACTGATGAACACTGAAGCTTTCTTT.

The V gene is TRBV11-2, the J gene TRBJ2-1, with 12 positions matching TRBD2. CDR1 and CDR2 (germline): SGHAT, FQNNGV. The CDR3 covers 18 residues. The junction had 16 bases not matched to a gene; V was cut back by 5 bases and J by 8 bases. The CDR3, as DNA: TGTGCCAGCAGCCGACTAGCGGGAGTGATACCCAGGCCCCATGAGCAGTTCTTC. This gives the protein CASSRLAGVIPRPHEQFF.

In this sample, this clonotype turned up many times. V usage is TRBV12-3 or TRBV12-4 and J usage is TRBJ2-3; 7 bases are shared with TRBD2. This CDR3 has 14 residues. V shed 2 bases and J 5 bases; nucleotides not matched to a gene: 4. The CDR3 DNA follows: TGTGCCAGCAGTTTAATGGTAGCGGGAGATACGCAGTATTTT. Its protein product is CASSLMVAGDTQYF.

This clonotype showed up many times. The J gene is TRBJ2-2, the V gene TRBV6-1; 16 positions match TRBD2. V trimming: 4 bases; J trimming: 0 bases; junction bases outside the gene matches: 17. The CDR3 is 23 amino acids. Germline V gives CDR1 MNHNS, CDR2 SASEGT. As DNA, the CDR3 is TGTGCCAGCAGTGGATGGGATGGGACTAGCGGGAGGGGGGGGTTCGCGAACACCGGGGAGCTGTTTTTT. It is translated as CASSGWDGTSGRGGFANTGELFF.

V gene TRBV9 combines with J gene TRBJ2-7; perhaps TRBD2 as D (5 bases). The length of the CDR3 is 14 residues. V was cut by 4 bases and J by 2 bases, with 13 bases left in between. CDR1 is SGDLS and CDR2 is YYNGEE in the germline V gene. The CDR3 region is CASSSRLNPYEQYF. The CDR3, as DNA: TGTGCCAGCAGCTCTCGACTAAACCCCTACGAGCAGTACTTC. The variable domain in full, completed from reference TRBV9 and TRBJ2-7, reads DSGVTQTPKHLITATGQRVTLRCSPRSGDLSVYWYQQSLDQGLQFLIQYYNGEERAKGNILERFSAQQFPDLHSELNLSSLELGDSALYFCASSSRLNPYEQYFGPGTRLTVT.